Presented here are 6 T cell receptor beta chains from one specimen sequenced in a study of T-cell reconstitution after alpha-beta-depleted transplantation in children. Unique molecular identifiers tagged the TCRbeta library. TCRdb reanalysed the PCR reads using MiXCR and keeps one entry per CDR3 protein. This sample yields about 640,000 distinct CDR3 sequences, of which 10% to 15% are seen a single time; approximately 2% belongs to the top ten. The sequenced sample was PBMCs, mostly from graft donor cells, obtained 360 days after TCRalphabeta/CD19-depleted stem cell transplant. These receptors all come from a male patient between 5 and 17 years old who had a stem cell transplant for acute myeloid leukemia, so the T cells may come from the graft donor.

This clonotype showed up just a few times. The genes are TRBV28 and TRBJ2-5; TRBD2 aligns across 7 bases. The CDR3 consists of 15 residues. Germline CDR1 is MDHEN and CDR2 is SYDVKM. J lost 1 base, V lost 5 bases, and 7 bases had no gene match. CDR3 bases: TGTGCCAGCAGTGCCTGGGAGGGAGGCCAAGAGACCCAGTACTTC. It specifies CASSAWEGGQETQYF.

The V call is TRBV30, the J call TRBJ2-1; D is unclear. The germline gives CDR1 GTSNPN, CDR2 SVGIG (reference sequence). Trimming took off 1 base at V and 7 bases at J, with 5 bases between the two ends. The length of the CDR3 is 11 residues. The CDR3 DNA reads as TGTGCCTGGAGTGAAAAAAATGAGCAGTTCTTC. It is translated as CAWSEKNEQFF.

J is TRBJ2-5 and V is TRBV18, with D unclear. CDR1 is KGHSH, CDR2 LQKENI, per germline. This CDR3 is 14 amino acids long. Deletions cut 3 bases from V and 2 bases from J, with 10 bases between. This chain's CDR3 is CASSPRRIQETQYF. The DNA of the CDR3 is TGTGCCAGCTCACCCAGACGGATACAAGAGACCCAGTACTTC.

J is TRBJ2-1 and V is TRBV10-3; 9 bases fit TRBD2. This CDR3 contains 15 residues. CDR1 is ENHRY and CDR2 is SYGVKD in the germline V gene. With V trimmed by 0 bases and J by 7 bases, 4 bases remained unmatched. The CDR3 DNA reads as TGTGCCATCAGTGAGTCGGCTAGCGGGAAGAATGAGCAGTTCTTC. Translation gives CAISESASGKNEQFF.

The rearrangement joins TRBV24-1 to TRBJ2-1; 7 bases agree with TRBD1. The CDR3 is 10 amino acids. Germline V gene sequence: CDR1 KGHDR, CDR2 SFDVKD. V lost 9 bases, J lost 10 bases, and 2 bases stayed unmatched. The DNA of the CDR3 is TGTGCCACCCAGGGGGAGGAGCAGTTCTTC. Its protein product is CATQGEEQFF.

This clonotype has at least ten counts. This sequence joins TRBV19 and TRBJ1-1, with D hard to call. Trimming cost V 6 bases and J 0 bases, with 11 bases left between them. The CDR3 covers 14 residues. Germline CDR1 LNHDA, CDR2 SQIVND (reference sequence). This CDR3 is CASRDRGMNTEAFF. The CDR3 bases are TGTGCCAGTAGGGACCGCGGCATGAACACTGAAGCTTTCTTT.